The rows below give T cell receptor beta chains drawn from one sample of a study of cytomegalovirus exposure and HLA in healthy donors. This table comes from immunoSEQ multiplex PCR, and its TCRdb copy is limited to in-frame clones, with some not included. The table records 100,000 to 150,000 clones, 65% to 75% of them present only once. The sequenced sample consisted of PBMCs. Receptors originate from a woman between 50 and 59 years old in good health and CMV-seropositive. The CDR3 runs from the conserved cysteine through the conserved F or W. The order of the fields is J gene, V gene, CDR3 protein.

J gene: TRBJ1-2; V gene: TRBV6-6; CDR3 protein: CAATTPPNYGYTF
J gene: TRBJ1-6; V gene: TRBV19; CDR3 protein: CASSDTGVRLYSPLHF
J gene: TRBJ2-5; V gene: TRBV9; CDR3 protein: CASSVGGAAQTQYF
J gene: TRBJ2-2; V gene: TRBV2; CDR3 protein: CAGRDRLNTGELFF
J gene: TRBJ1-6; V gene: TRBV18; CDR3 protein: CASSPGGGSNNSPLHF
J gene: TRBJ2-3; V gene: TRBV4-1; CDR3 protein: CASSQDPTDTQYF
J gene: TRBJ1-2; V gene: TRBV2; CDR3 protein: CASSEAGYGYTF
J gene: TRBJ1-1; V gene: TRBV10-3; CDR3 protein: CAIQQEPNTEAFF
J gene: TRBJ1-3; V gene: TRBV6-1; CDR3 protein: CASSEGAGNSGNTIYF
J gene: TRBJ1-1; V gene: TRBV15; CDR3 protein: CATSRGLGEAFF
J gene: TRBJ2-1; V gene: TRBV29-1; CDR3 protein: CSVSAGEQFF
J gene: TRBJ1-5; V gene: TRBV19; CDR3 protein: CASKDRRDQPQHF
J gene: TRBJ1-1; V gene: TRBV9; CDR3 protein: CASSPRGGTEAFF
J gene: TRBJ1-1; V gene: TRBV11-2; CDR3 protein: CASSSIQGRNTEAFF
J gene: TRBJ1-1; V gene: TRBV18; CDR3 protein: CASSPLDSTEAFF
J gene: TRBJ2-7; V gene: TRBV6-6; CDR3 protein: CASSYSNRRQPYEQYF
J gene: TRBJ2-4; V gene: TRBV5-1; CDR3 protein: CASSSQTRAKNIQYF
J gene: TRBJ2-3; V gene: TRBV5-4; CDR3 protein: CASTTGGTAQTDTQYF
J gene: TRBJ2-6; V gene: TRBV11-2; CDR3 protein: CASSSIQGAPGANVLTF
J gene: TRBJ1-5; V gene: TRBV19; CDR3 protein: CASSRPGQVNQPQHF
J gene: TRBJ2-5; V gene: TRBV5-4; CDR3 protein: CASSFRGEETQYF
J gene: TRBJ2-7; V gene: TRBV14; CDR3 protein: CASSQALAGISHEQYF
J gene: TRBJ2-7; V gene: TRBV4-1; CDR3 protein: CASSQDEAQGLYEQYF
J gene: TRBJ2-3; V gene: TRBV7-9; CDR3 protein: CASSLGDRGFTDTQYF
J gene: TRBJ2-7; V gene: TRBV10-2; CDR3 protein: CASSESSGGDSYEQYF
J gene: TRBJ2-3; V gene: TRBV6-6; CDR3 protein: CASKRGQSSTDTQYF
J gene: TRBJ2-7; V gene: TRBV2; CDR3 protein: CASNTGGPYEQYF
J gene: TRBJ1-2; V gene: TRBV29-1; CDR3 protein: CSVGGPQGGYTF
J gene: TRBJ1-1; V gene: TRBV2; CDR3 protein: CASSGEFGLHTEAFF
J gene: TRBJ2-3; V gene: TRBV4-1; CDR3 protein: CASSQVAGRTDTQYF
J gene: TRBJ2-2; V gene: TRBV27; CDR3 protein: CASSFARSRGNTGELFF
J gene: TRBJ2-7; V gene: TRBV7-2; CDR3 protein: CASRKDRIEQYF
J gene: TRBJ2-3; V gene: TRBV5-6; CDR3 protein: CASSRQEGDTQYF
J gene: TRBJ1-2; V gene: TRBV2; CDR3 protein: CASTQNYGYTF
J gene: TRBJ2-7; V gene: TRBV6-6; CDR3 protein: CASSPGSPIYEQYF
J gene: TRBJ2-3; V gene: TRBV10-2; CDR3 protein: CASSESVSGGASTDTQYF
J gene: TRBJ2-7; V gene: TRBV6-1; CDR3 protein: CASSDGQGWYEQYF
J gene: TRBJ1-4; V gene: TRBV5-1; CDR3 protein: CASSLALATNEKLFF
J gene: TRBJ1-3; V gene: TRBV5-5; CDR3 protein: CASSLAVGQRSSGNTIYF
J gene: TRBJ1-1; V gene: TRBV2; CDR3 protein: CASRVQIDTEAFF
J gene: TRBJ1-3; V gene: TRBV11-3; CDR3 protein: CASSPGQGPGNTIYF
J gene: TRBJ2-7; V gene: TRBV6-1; CDR3 protein: CASSPEGSSYEQYF
J gene: TRBJ1-2; V gene: TRBV6-5; CDR3 protein: CASSRSAGDGYTF
J gene: TRBJ1-1; V gene: TRBV29-1; CDR3 protein: CSVVTREAFF
J gene: TRBJ1-1; V gene: TRBV5-4; CDR3 protein: CASSLSRNTEAFF